This T cell receptor beta chain was identified in a study of cytomegalovirus exposure and HLA in healthy donors. Both 60 Vbeta primers and 13 Jbeta primers went into the PCR. Clones were read by immunoSEQ multiplex PCR, and TCRdb kept only the in-frame ones, dropping some. The repertoire holds 150,000 to 200,000 clones, with roughly four fifths as singletons. What was sequenced was PBMCs. The clonotype was recovered from a man aged 25-45 years in good health and CMV-seronegative.

The CDR3, as DNA: TGTGCCAGCAGTCAATACCCCCCTGGGGACAGGGGGCAGGTTAACTATGGCTACACCTTC. Amino acids: CASSQYPPGDRGQVNYGYTF. The chain couples TRBV27 to TRBJ1-2, with 12 bases fitting TRBD1. CDR1 MNHEY and CDR2 SMNVEV come from the germline V gene (reference sequence). J lost 1 base, V lost 5 bases, and 17 bases had no gene match. The length of the CDR3 is 20 residues.